This T cell receptor beta chain is drawn from a study of T cells after yellow fever vaccination. About this clonotype: As yet, its antigen is unknown.

Template switching by 5'RACE produced TCR cDNA, adding a universal primer site and UMIs. MiXCR, run by TCRdb on the 5' RACE reads, gives a single entry per CDR3 protein. Of 400,000 or so distinct CDR3 sequences listed, about 9.9% are singletons. Regarding the study as a whole: FACS-sorted repertoires could harbor abundant contaminating bulk-population clonotypes.

This sequence originates from a man between 18 and 35 years old who received the YFV17D yellow fever vaccine. This specimen consisted of PBMCs, obtained on the day of the first yellow fever vaccination.

This CDR3 is CASSAMRQNTGELFF. CDR3 coding DNA: TGTGCCAGCAGTGCAATGAGGCAGAACACCGGGGAGCTGTTTTTT. J is TRBJ2-2 and V is TRBV25-1; D uncertain. The V gene's germline CDR1 is MGHDK and CDR2 SYGVNS. V was shortened by 4 bases and J by 1 base, with 10 bases between the two germline ends. The length of the CDR3 is 15 residues.